The rows below give T cell receptor beta chains drawn from one sample of a study of a mutant IDH1 vaccine in newly diagnosed glioma. Some clones are missing from TCRdb's copy, which holds only in-frame ones; the method was immunoSEQ multiplex PCR. The table lists some 80,000 clones, around 85% of them singletons. Their specific antigens are unknown. The sequencing here drew on PBMCs, taken from a glioma patient whose treatment included an IDH1 peptide vaccine. The receptors here all came from a woman aged 50 to 65 with glioma. The CDR3 runs from the conserved cysteine through the conserved F or W. The order of the fields is J gene, clone size, D gene, V gene, CDR3 protein, CDR3 DNA. The D gene is left open where the match is weak. Size values are once, few and many counts, or a class for expanded clones, and some rows have none.

j_call: TRBJ2-7
clone_size: NA
d_call: TRBD1
v_call: TRBV28
cdr3_aa: CASSPNDRGPQGEQYF
cdr3_nt: TGTGCCAGCAGTCCTAACGACAGGGGACCCCAGGGGGAGCAGTACTTC

j_call: TRBJ2-5
clone_size: NA
d_call: TRBD2
v_call: TRBV11-2
cdr3_aa: CASSRTGGGLETQYF
cdr3_nt: TGTGCCAGCAGTCGCACCGGGGGGGGGCTTGAGACCCAGTACTTC

j_call: TRBJ2-1
clone_size: NA
d_call: NA
v_call: TRBV5-1
cdr3_aa: CASSRSGGGYEQFF
cdr3_nt: TGCGCCAGCAGCCGTTCGGGGGGCGGCTATGAGCAGTTCTTC

j_call: TRBJ1-1
clone_size: NA
d_call: NA
v_call: TRBV7-9
cdr3_aa: CASSLGRVDTEAFF
cdr3_nt: TGTGCCAGCAGCCTAGGGAGGGTCGACACTGAAGCTTTCTTT

j_call: TRBJ2-7
clone_size: NA
d_call: NA
v_call: TRBV5-1
cdr3_aa: CASSPGTDRLFPYEQYF
cdr3_nt: TGCGCCAGCAGCCCGGGGACGGATCGACTCTTTCCCTACGAGCAGTACTTC

j_call: TRBJ2-3
clone_size: NA
d_call: TRBD2
v_call: TRBV10-3
cdr3_aa: CAISERGSGRRTDTQYF
cdr3_nt: TGTGCCATCAGTGAACGGGGTAGCGGGAGGAGAACAGATACGCAGTATTTT

j_call: TRBJ1-5
clone_size: NA
d_call: NA
v_call: TRBV28
cdr3_aa: CASSFPVPGQPQHF
cdr3_nt: TGTGCCAGCAGTTTTCCCGTTCCCGGTCAGCCCCAGCATTTT

j_call: TRBJ2-4
clone_size: NA
d_call: NA
v_call: TRBV13
cdr3_aa: CASSLGLGGAKNIQYF
cdr3_nt: TGTGCCAGCAGCTTAGGCCTGGGCGGAGCCAAAAACATTCAGTACTTC

j_call: TRBJ2-7
clone_size: NA
d_call: TRBD1
v_call: TRBV9
cdr3_aa: CASSVDDRGYQGYEQYF
cdr3_nt: TGTGCCAGCAGCGTGGACGACAGGGGGTATCAGGGCTACGAGCAGTACTTC

j_call: TRBJ2-4
clone_size: once
d_call: TRBD2
v_call: TRBV4-1
cdr3_aa: CASSQPRREVENIQYF
cdr3_nt: TGCGCCAGCAGCCAACCGCGGCGGGAGGTAGAGAACATTCAGTACTTC

j_call: TRBJ1-3
clone_size: NA
d_call: NA
v_call: TRBV28
cdr3_aa: CASSPVVGVSGNTIYF
cdr3_nt: TGTGCCAGCAGCCCCGTCGTAGGGGTCTCTGGAAACACCATATATTTT

j_call: TRBJ2-3
clone_size: NA
d_call: NA
v_call: TRBV7-9
cdr3_aa: CASSLTWENTDTQYF
cdr3_nt: TGTGCCAGCAGCTTAACCTGGGAGAACACAGATACGCAGTATTTT

j_call: TRBJ1-1
clone_size: once
d_call: NA
v_call: TRBV9
cdr3_aa: CASSPQGGLNTEAFF
cdr3_nt: TGTGCCAGCAGCCCCCAAGGGGGGTTGAACACTGAAGCTTTCTTT

j_call: TRBJ1-1
clone_size: NA
d_call: NA
v_call: TRBV20-1
cdr3_aa: CSETVGMIAFF
cdr3_nt: TGCAGTGAGACAGTGGGGATGATTGCTTTCTTT

j_call: TRBJ2-2
clone_size: once
d_call: TRBD1
v_call: TRBV30
cdr3_aa: CAWRAPDRVDTGELFF
cdr3_nt: TGTGCCTGGAGAGCACCGGACAGGGTAGACACCGGGGAGCTGTTTTTT

j_call: TRBJ1-5
clone_size: NA
d_call: NA
v_call: TRBV4-1
cdr3_aa: CASSQDPGGTQPQHF
cdr3_nt: TGCGCCAGCAGCCAAGATCCGGGGGGAACTCAGCCCCAGCATTTT

j_call: TRBJ2-2
clone_size: NA
d_call: TRBD1
v_call: TRBV10-3
cdr3_aa: CAISESPGQVTGELFF
cdr3_nt: TGTGCCATCAGTGAGTCCCCGGGACAGGTCACCGGGGAGCTGTTTTTT

j_call: TRBJ1-4
clone_size: once
d_call: NA
v_call: TRBV10-3
cdr3_aa: CAISDEVIRTTNEKLFF
cdr3_nt: TGTGCCATCAGTGATGAGGTGATTCGGACAACTAATGAAAAACTGTTTTTT

j_call: TRBJ2-7
clone_size: NA
d_call: TRBD1
v_call: TRBV11-2
cdr3_aa: CASSPIRDRPYEQYF
cdr3_nt: TGTGCCAGCAGCCCAATCAGGGACAGGCCCTACGAGCAGTACTTC

j_call: TRBJ1-2
clone_size: NA
d_call: NA
v_call: TRBV6-5
cdr3_aa: CASSYAGEDGYTF
cdr3_nt: TGTGCCAGCAGTTACGCAGGGGAGGATGGCTACACCTTC

j_call: TRBJ1-4
clone_size: few
d_call: NA
v_call: TRBV2
cdr3_aa: CASIPAGNEKLFF
cdr3_nt: TGTGCCAGCATTCCGGCGGGCAATGAAAAACTGTTTTTT

j_call: TRBJ2-3
clone_size: NA
d_call: TRBD2
v_call: TRBV10-3
cdr3_aa: CAISELAGGPTDTQYF
cdr3_nt: TGTGCCATCAGTGAGCTAGCGGGAGGGCCGACAGATACGCAGTATTTT

j_call: TRBJ2-7
clone_size: NA
d_call: NA
v_call: TRBV4-1
cdr3_aa: CASSQDGRYKGTYEQYF
cdr3_nt: TGCGCCAGCAGCCAAGACGGAAGGTACAAGGGGACCTACGAGCAGTACTTC

j_call: TRBJ2-1
clone_size: NA
d_call: NA
v_call: TRBV27
cdr3_aa: CATRRAGSTRYNEQFF
cdr3_nt: TGTGCCACCCGAAGGGCAGGGAGTACGCGGTACAATGAGCAGTTCTTC

j_call: TRBJ1-5
clone_size: NA
d_call: NA
v_call: TRBV5-8
cdr3_aa: CASSFLPNQPQHF
cdr3_nt: TGTGCCAGCAGCTTTTTACCAAATCAGCCCCAGCATTTT

j_call: TRBJ1-3
clone_size: NA
d_call: NA
v_call: TRBV30
cdr3_aa: CAWSVNGNTIYF
cdr3_nt: TGTGCCTGGAGTGTAAATGGAAACACCATATATTTT

j_call: TRBJ1-1
clone_size: few
d_call: TRBD1
v_call: TRBV7-6
cdr3_aa: CASSRTGTEAFF
cdr3_nt: TGTGCCAGCAGCCGGACAGGCACTGAAGCTTTCTTT

j_call: TRBJ2-7
clone_size: NA
d_call: NA
v_call: TRBV6-5
cdr3_aa: CASSYTDSFYEQYF
cdr3_nt: TGTGCCAGCAGTTACACGGACAGCTTCTACGAGCAGTACTTC

j_call: TRBJ1-1
clone_size: NA
d_call: NA
v_call: TRBV19
cdr3_aa: CASNTGTGPTEAFF
cdr3_nt: TGTGCCAGTAACACCGGCACAGGGCCCACTGAAGCTTTCTTT

j_call: TRBJ1-2
clone_size: NA
d_call: TRBD1
v_call: TRBV18
cdr3_aa: CASSPPTGQGSGYGYTF
cdr3_nt: TGTGCCAGCTCACCACCTACGGGACAGGGATCTGGCTATGGCTACACCTTC

j_call: TRBJ2-1
clone_size: NA
d_call: TRBD2
v_call: TRBV9
cdr3_aa: CASSVTSGPATEQFF
cdr3_nt: TGTGCCAGCAGCGTGACTAGCGGGCCCGCCACGGAGCAGTTCTTC

j_call: TRBJ1-1
clone_size: NA
d_call: NA
v_call: TRBV6-5
cdr3_aa: CASSYSHNTEAFF
cdr3_nt: TGTGCCAGCAGTTACTCCCATAACACTGAAGCTTTCTTT

j_call: TRBJ1-2
clone_size: NA
d_call: NA
v_call: TRBV6-5
cdr3_aa: CASSSPSAGSYGYTF
cdr3_nt: TGTGCCAGCAGTTCCCCGTCCGCGGGGTCCTATGGCTACACCTTC

j_call: TRBJ1-1
clone_size: NA
d_call: NA
v_call: TRBV11-2
cdr3_aa: CASSLQGPYTEAFF
cdr3_nt: TGTGCCAGCAGCTTACAAGGGCCCTACACTGAAGCTTTCTTT

j_call: TRBJ2-1
clone_size: NA
d_call: NA
v_call: TRBV6-5
cdr3_aa: CASSYSGTAWQFF
cdr3_nt: TGTGCCAGCAGTTACTCCGGGACCGCCTGGCAGTTCTTC

j_call: TRBJ1-2
clone_size: NA
d_call: NA
v_call: TRBV7-8
cdr3_aa: CASSLEGLTSYGYTF
cdr3_nt: TGTGCCAGCAGCTTAGAGGGGCTTACCTCCTATGGCTACACCTTC

j_call: TRBJ2-7
clone_size: NA
d_call: TRBD1
v_call: TRBV7-9
cdr3_aa: CASSSRDRVYEQYF
cdr3_nt: TGTGCCAGCAGCTCGAGGGACAGGGTTTACGAGCAGTACTTC

j_call: TRBJ1-2
clone_size: NA
d_call: NA
v_call: TRBV29-1
cdr3_aa: CSAPTRGYGYTF
cdr3_nt: TGCAGCGCCCCCACACGGGGTTATGGCTACACCTTC

j_call: TRBJ2-1
clone_size: NA
d_call: NA
v_call: TRBV6-5
cdr3_aa: CASSYGGLWGHEQFF
cdr3_nt: TGTGCCAGCAGTTACGGGGGGTTGTGGGGCCATGAGCAGTTCTTC

j_call: TRBJ1-2
clone_size: NA
d_call: TRBD1
v_call: TRBV20-1
cdr3_aa: CKTGPNYGYTF
cdr3_nt: TGCAAGACAGGGCCTAACTATGGCTACACCTTC

j_call: TRBJ2-5
clone_size: NA
d_call: TRBD1
v_call: TRBV29-1
cdr3_aa: CSVDPLLRTGRLGETQYF
cdr3_nt: TGCAGCGTTGATCCCCTCCTTAGGACAGGGAGGCTTGGGGAGACCCAGTACTTC

j_call: TRBJ2-4
clone_size: NA
d_call: NA
v_call: TRBV27
cdr3_aa: CASSRNPHIAKNIQYF
cdr3_nt: TGTGCCAGCAGCCGTAACCCCCATATAGCCAAAAACATTCAGTACTTC

j_call: TRBJ1-4
clone_size: once
d_call: NA
v_call: TRBV10-2
cdr3_aa: CASRAQLNEKLFF
cdr3_nt: TGCGCCAGCAGGGCCCAGCTTAATGAAAAACTGTTTTTT

j_call: TRBJ2-7
clone_size: NA
d_call: NA
v_call: TRBV28
cdr3_aa: CASSLRGKVYEQYF
cdr3_nt: TGTGCCAGCAGTTTAAGGGGTAAGGTCTACGAGCAGTACTTC

j_call: TRBJ1-1
clone_size: once
d_call: NA
v_call: TRBV6-4
cdr3_aa: CASSATPQGNTEAFF
cdr3_nt: TGTGCCAGCAGTGCGACACCACAGGGGAACACTGAAGCTTTCTTT

j_call: TRBJ2-5
clone_size: NA
d_call: TRBD2
v_call: TRBV5-1
cdr3_aa: CASSLLAGAGETQYF
cdr3_nt: TGCGCCAGCAGCTTGCTAGCGGGAGCTGGGGAGACCCAGTACTTC